This TCR beta chain appears in the sequencing data of a study of blood T cell repertoires in COVID-19 (dated by TCRdb to about 2020). As for the study more broadly: Samples from collaborators originated in the United States, Italy and Spain and spanned both the acute and convalescent phases of COVID-19. The prospective study material was composed of cDNA or gDNA derived from T cells, B-cell-depleted T cells, or PBMCs. Subjects who had been exposed to COVID-19, were actively infected with it, or had recovered from it provided the deeply sampled blood TCRbeta repertoires that made up the dataset. The repertoires were made available in a free public database intended to serve as a resource for research on the immune response to SARS-CoV-2. Samples came from the ongoing ImmuneRACE study (first 160 participants) plus 1,254 subjects from 6 global collaborators. A de-identified subject ID, COVID-19 status, age in years and sex were almost always included in the sample metadata. Where available, HLA class I and class II types were obtained from metadata supplied by the sample provider rather than from assay-based typing. The investigation overall reported the following: The quantity of clinical and demographic metadata differed by source and by participant and was supplied without curation.

Collaborating institutions collected whole blood in K2EDTA tubes following their own protocols. For TCRbeta analysis, collaborators shipped samples in one of three forms: frozen whole blood, isolated PBMCs, or DNA extracted from either of those sample types. TCRbeta CDR3 regions were amplified from genomic DNA using the immunoSEQ Assay, a bias-controlled multiplex PCR. As for the original processing: The number of nucleated cells in each sample was estimated from the amplification of reference gene primers within the assay. Sequence reads were collapsed and filtered to measure the absolute abundance of every unique TCRbeta CDR3 rearrangement. Productive Simpson clonality was computed per sample as the square root of Simpson's diversity index over productive rearrangements. TCRdb carries this immuneACCESS record with in-frame sequences only. Its versions omit some clonotypes, under half of them owing to an unresolved V gene in the studies checked, with the rest unexplained. For V, J and clone size, that table is used; D and trimming come from the DNA. The sample table shows a few hundred thousand clones, and 85% to 90% are seen once. The ten largest clones take up over 1.1% of the sample.

Germline trimming amounts to 0 bases on V and 3 bases on J, with 4 as the count of junction bases outside the gene matches. Spanning cysteine to phenylalanine, the CDR3 consists of 15 amino acids. Only CDR3 DNA remains: 45 bases, in frame from the first base. Via the germline V gene, CDR1 is SGDLS and CDR2 YYNGEE. This clone was observed a single time. Its recognized antigen is unknown. Per-base quality was not reported, and no clone a single base away is much larger than it. Material: peripheral blood. The receptor comes from a man of 80 years or more with acute or convalescent COVID-19. This chain joins TRBV9 to TRBJ1-1; TRBD1 lines up with 8 middle nucleotides. The sequence in DNA is TGTGCCAGCAGCGTAGTCGACAGGGGTCACACTGAAGCTTTCTTT. Its product reads: CASSVVDRGHTEAFF.